The present T cell receptor beta chain was sequenced within a study of technical replicates of blood from a few donors. The V segment lost 4 bases and the J segment 7 bases; nucleotides outside the gene matches: 9. Germline V gene data show CDR1 as MNHNS and CDR2 as SASEGT. This CDR3 contains 18 residues. Libraries were prepared by immunoSEQ multiplex PCR; TCRdb keeps only in-frame clonotypes and omits some of them. The profile shows about 64,000 clones, approximately 86% of them singletons. The origin of this receptor is a human donor in good health. Some clones in this sample may be carry-over from other donors' samples. V gene TRBV6-1 combines with J gene TRBJ2-2; TRBD2 agrees at 16 bases. The sequenced material came from PBMCs. The CDR3 DNA sequence: TGTGCCAGCAGTGCAAAGGGACTAGCGGGAGGGAGTAGCGGGGAGCTGTTTTTT. This sequence encodes CASSAKGLAGGSSGELFF.